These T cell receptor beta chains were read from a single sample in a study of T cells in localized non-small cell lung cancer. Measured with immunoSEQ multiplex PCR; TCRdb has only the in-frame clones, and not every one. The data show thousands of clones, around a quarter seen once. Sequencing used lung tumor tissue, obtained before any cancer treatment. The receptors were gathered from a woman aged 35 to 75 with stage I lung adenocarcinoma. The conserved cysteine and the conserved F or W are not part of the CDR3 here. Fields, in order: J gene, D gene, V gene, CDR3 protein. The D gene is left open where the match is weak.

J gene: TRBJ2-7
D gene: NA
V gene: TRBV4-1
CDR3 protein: ASSQPNGDEQY

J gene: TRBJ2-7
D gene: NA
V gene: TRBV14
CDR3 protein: ASSQLPPSKY

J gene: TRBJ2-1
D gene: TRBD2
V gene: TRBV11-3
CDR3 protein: ASSLQRGGPNEQF

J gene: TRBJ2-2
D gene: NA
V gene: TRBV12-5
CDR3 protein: ASKVAGSGELF

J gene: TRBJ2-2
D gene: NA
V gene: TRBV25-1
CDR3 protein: ASTTGNSLTGELF

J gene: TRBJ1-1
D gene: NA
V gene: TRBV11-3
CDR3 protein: ASSLTGSSAEAF

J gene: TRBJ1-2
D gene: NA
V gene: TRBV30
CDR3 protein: AWSRLGGYT

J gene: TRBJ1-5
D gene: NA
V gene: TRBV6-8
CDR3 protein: ASTSKIGNQPQH

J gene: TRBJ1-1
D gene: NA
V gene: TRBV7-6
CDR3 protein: ASSLTAMSTEAF

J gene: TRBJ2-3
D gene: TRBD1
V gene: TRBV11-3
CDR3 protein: ASSLEGQTFTDTQY

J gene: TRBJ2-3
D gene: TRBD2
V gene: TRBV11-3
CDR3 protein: ASSQGLAVQDTQY

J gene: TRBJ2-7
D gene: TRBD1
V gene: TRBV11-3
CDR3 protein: ASSLRTGDYEQY

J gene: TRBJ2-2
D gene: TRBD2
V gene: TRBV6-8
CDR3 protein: ASSQTSAIAGELF

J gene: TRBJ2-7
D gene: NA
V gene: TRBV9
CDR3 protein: ASSFQSGPESRQY

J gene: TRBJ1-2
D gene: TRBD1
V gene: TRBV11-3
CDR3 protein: ASSPGGSANYGYT